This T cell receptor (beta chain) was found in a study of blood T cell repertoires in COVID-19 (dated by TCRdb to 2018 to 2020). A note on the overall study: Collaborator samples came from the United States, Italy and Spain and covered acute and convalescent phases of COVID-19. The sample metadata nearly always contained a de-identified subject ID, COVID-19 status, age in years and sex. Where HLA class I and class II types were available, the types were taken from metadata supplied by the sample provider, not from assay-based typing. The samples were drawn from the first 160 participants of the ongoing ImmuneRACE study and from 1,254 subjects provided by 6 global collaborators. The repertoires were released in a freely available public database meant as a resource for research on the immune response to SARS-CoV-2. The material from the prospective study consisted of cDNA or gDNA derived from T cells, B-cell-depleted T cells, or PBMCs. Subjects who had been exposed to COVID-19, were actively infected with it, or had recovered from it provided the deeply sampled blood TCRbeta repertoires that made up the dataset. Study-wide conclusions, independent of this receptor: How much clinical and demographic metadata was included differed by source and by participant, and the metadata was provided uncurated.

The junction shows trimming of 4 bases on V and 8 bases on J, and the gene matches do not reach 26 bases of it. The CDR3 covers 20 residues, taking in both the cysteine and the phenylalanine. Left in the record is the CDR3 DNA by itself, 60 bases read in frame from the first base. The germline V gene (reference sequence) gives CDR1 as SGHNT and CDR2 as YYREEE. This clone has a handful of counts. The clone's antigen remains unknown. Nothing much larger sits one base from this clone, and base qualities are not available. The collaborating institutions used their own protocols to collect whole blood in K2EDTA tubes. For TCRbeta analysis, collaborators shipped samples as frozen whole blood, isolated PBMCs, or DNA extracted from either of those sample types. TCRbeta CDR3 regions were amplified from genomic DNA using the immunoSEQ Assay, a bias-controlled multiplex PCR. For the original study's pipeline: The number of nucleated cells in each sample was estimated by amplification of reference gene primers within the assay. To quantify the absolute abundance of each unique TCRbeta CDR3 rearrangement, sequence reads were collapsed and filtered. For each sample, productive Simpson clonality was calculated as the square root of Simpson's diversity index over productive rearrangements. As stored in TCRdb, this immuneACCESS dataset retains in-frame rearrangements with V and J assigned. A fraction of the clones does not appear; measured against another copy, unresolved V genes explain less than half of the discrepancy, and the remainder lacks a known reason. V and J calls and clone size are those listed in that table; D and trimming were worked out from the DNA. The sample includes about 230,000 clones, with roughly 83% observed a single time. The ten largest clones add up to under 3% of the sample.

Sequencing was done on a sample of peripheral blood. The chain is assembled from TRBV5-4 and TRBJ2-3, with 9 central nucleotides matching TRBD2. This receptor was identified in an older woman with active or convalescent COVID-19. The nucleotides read TGTGCCAGCAGCCCCCGCGGGGGTGCGGGAGGGCCAGGATTGAGGCGTACGCAGTATTTT. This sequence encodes CASSPRGGAGGPGLRRTQYF.